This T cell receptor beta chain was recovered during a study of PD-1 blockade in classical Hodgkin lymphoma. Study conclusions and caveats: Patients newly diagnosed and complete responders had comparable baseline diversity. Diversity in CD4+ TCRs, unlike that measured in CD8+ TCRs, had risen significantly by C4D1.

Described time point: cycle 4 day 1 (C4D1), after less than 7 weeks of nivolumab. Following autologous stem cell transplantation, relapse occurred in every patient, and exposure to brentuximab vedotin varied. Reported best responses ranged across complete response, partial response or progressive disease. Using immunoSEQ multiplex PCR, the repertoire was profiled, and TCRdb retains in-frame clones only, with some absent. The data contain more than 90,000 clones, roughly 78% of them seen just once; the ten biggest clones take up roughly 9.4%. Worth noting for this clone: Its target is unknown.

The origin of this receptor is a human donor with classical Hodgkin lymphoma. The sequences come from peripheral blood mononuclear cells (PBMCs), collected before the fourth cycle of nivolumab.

The CDR3: CAIKRGDGSGTGELFF. CDR3 DNA: TGTGCCATCAAGAGGGGGGACGGGAGTGGCACCGGGGAGCTGTTTTTT. The V and J genes are TRBV10-3 and TRBJ2-2; D possibly uses TRBD1 or TRBD2 (6 bases each). Germline CDR1 is ENHRY and CDR2 is SYGVKD. The V and J ends lost 7 bases and 4 bases respectively, with 19 bases between them. This CDR3 contains 16 residues.